The T cell receptor (beta chain) described here comes from a study of read filtering for tumor transcriptome and immune sequencing. Study background: Among patients, approximately 16 were male and some 15 female, aged about 40 to 90 (mean approximately 62). TCR-mapped reads were about 4.05 to 11 million with IR-seq versus 85 to 1273 with RNA-seq. DNase treatment preceded whole-transcriptome library preparation.

The germline V gene encodes CDR1 SGDLS and CDR2 YYNGEE. The CDR3 covers 14 residues. With V trimmed by 0 bases and J by 10 bases, 6 bases remained unmatched. This library used roughly 430 ng RNA and molecular barcoded adaptors spanning alpha/delta and beta/gamma chains. TCRdb re-called the reads with MiXCR, one entry per CDR3 protein. The table lists over 45,000 distinct CDR3 sequences, less than 15% of them singletons. Within the sample, this clonotype is medium-sized. Its antigen remains unidentified. Study-level results: The sorted CD138-negative fraction was a mixed bone marrow immune population, not purified T cells.

Sequenced sample: a population of CD138-negative cells sorted from bone marrow. The source of this sequence is a donor at least 40 years old with multiple myeloma. The chain joins TRBV9 to TRBJ1-4; 7 positions agree with TRBD1. The CDR3 is CASSVEYRGGKLFF. Here the CDR3 DNA reads TGTGCCAGCAGCGTAGAATACAGGGGAGGAAAACTGTTTTTT.